A selection of T cell receptor beta chains follows, all from one sample in a study of T cell responses to AZD1222 COVID-19 vaccine. The data were produced by immunoSEQ multiplex PCR, yet TCRdb's version contains in-frame clones alone and is incomplete. The profile shows around 100,000 clones, roughly 87% of them singletons. The sequencing used peripheral blood, collected on day 0 of AZD1222 vaccination. The receptors were sampled from an adult in good health. CDR3s include the opening cysteine and the closing phenylalanine or tryptophan. D genes are given only for firm matches. Size values are once, few and many counts, or a class for expanded clones, and some rows have none.

D gene: -; clone size: -; J gene: TRBJ2-5; V gene: TRBV7-9; CDR3 protein: CASSLIETQYF; CDR3 DNA: TGTGCCAGCAGCTTAATAGAGACCCAGTACTTC
D gene: -; clone size: -; J gene: TRBJ2-2; V gene: TRBV11-2; CDR3 protein: CASSFYVPGELFF; CDR3 DNA: TGTGCCAGCAGCTTCTACGTCCCCGGGGAGCTGTTTTTT
D gene: -; clone size: -; J gene: TRBJ2-5; V gene: TRBV7-9; CDR3 protein: CASSSQETQYF; CDR3 DNA: TGTGCCAGCAGCTCACAAGAGACCCAGTACTTC
D gene: -; clone size: few; J gene: TRBJ1-6; V gene: TRBV6-1; CDR3 protein: CASSDGKFYNSPLHF; CDR3 DNA: TGTGCCAGCAGTGATGGCAAGTTCTATAATTCACCCCTCCACTTT
D gene: TRBD2; clone size: -; J gene: TRBJ2-3; V gene: TRBV6-4; CDR3 protein: CASSELAGSTDTQYF; CDR3 DNA: TGTGCCAGCAGTGAGCTAGCGGGAAGCACAGATACGCAGTATTTT
D gene: -; clone size: -; J gene: TRBJ2-7; V gene: TRBV21-1; CDR3 protein: CASSNIAGGPRSYEQYF; CDR3 DNA: TGTGCCAGCAGCAATATAGCGGGAGGGCCCCGCTCCTACGAGCAGTACTTC
D gene: -; clone size: -; J gene: TRBJ1-1; V gene: TRBV6-5; CDR3 protein: CASSPAGITEAFF; CDR3 DNA: TGTGCCAGCAGCCCGGCCGGGATCACTGAAGCTTTCTTT
D gene: -; clone size: -; J gene: TRBJ1-5; V gene: TRBV7-8; CDR3 protein: CASGGAIGTNQPQHF; CDR3 DNA: TGTGCCAGCGGCGGGGCAATCGGGACCAATCAGCCCCAGCATTTT
D gene: -; clone size: -; J gene: TRBJ1-4; V gene: TRBV19; CDR3 protein: CASIWDSRVFF; CDR3 DNA: TGTGCCAGTATTTGGGACTCCCGAGTGTTTTTT
D gene: TRBD2; clone size: -; J gene: TRBJ2-7; V gene: TRBV11-2; CDR3 protein: CASSLTSGPGYEQYF; CDR3 DNA: TGTGCCAGCAGCTTAACTAGCGGACCAGGCTACGAGCAGTACTTC
D gene: TRBD1; clone size: -; J gene: TRBJ1-6; V gene: TRBV6-5; CDR3 protein: CASSYSGQGAASPLHF; CDR3 DNA: TGTGCCAGCAGTTACTCAGGACAGGGGGCAGCTTCACCCCTCCACTTT
D gene: -; clone size: -; J gene: TRBJ1-3; V gene: TRBV19; CDR3 protein: CASSTHRVGNTIYF; CDR3 DNA: TGTGCCAGTAGTACCCACAGGGTTGGAAACACCATATATTTT
D gene: -; clone size: -; J gene: TRBJ2-1; V gene: TRBV19; CDR3 protein: CASSFLETGGNEQFF; CDR3 DNA: -
D gene: TRBD1; clone size: -; J gene: TRBJ2-2; V gene: TRBV2; CDR3 protein: CASSARTGGNTGELFF; CDR3 DNA: TGTGCCAGCAGTGCAAGGACAGGGGGGAACACCGGGGAGCTGTTTTTT
D gene: -; clone size: -; J gene: TRBJ1-4; V gene: TRBV4-1; CDR3 protein: CASSPVATNEKLFF; CDR3 DNA: TGCGCCAGCAGTCCGGTTGCAACTAATGAAAAACTGTTTTTT
D gene: -; clone size: -; J gene: TRBJ2-1; V gene: TRBV18; CDR3 protein: CASSPTGFENEQFF; CDR3 DNA: TGTGCCAGCTCACCAACAGGGTTTGAGAATGAGCAGTTCTTC
D gene: TRBD2; clone size: -; J gene: TRBJ2-1; V gene: TRBV11-2; CDR3 protein: CASSLSGRGSSRQFF; CDR3 DNA: TGTGCCAGCAGCCTTAGCGGGAGGGGATCTTCGAGGCAGTTCTTC